This is a list of T cell receptor beta chains from one sample in a study of a mutant IDH1 vaccine in newly diagnosed glioma. Measured with immunoSEQ multiplex PCR; TCRdb has only the in-frame clones, and not every one. The data show about 54,000 clones, around 85% seen once. No cognate antigen is known for these TCRs. The specimen comprised PBMCs, sampled from a glioma patient whose treatment included an IDH1 peptide vaccine. The source of these receptors is a man aged 35 to 55 with glioma. The CDR3 runs from the conserved cysteine through the conserved F or W. D genes are given only for firm matches. Part of the rows lack a size; the others show once, few, many or a class for expanded clones.

size | J | D | V | DNA | CDR3
- | TRBJ2-1 | TRBD2 | TRBV14 | TGTGCCAGCAGCCAAGTTCTAGCGGGCTACAATGAGCAGTTCTTC | CASSQVLAGYNEQFF
once | TRBJ2-1 | - | TRBV5-1 | TGCGCCAGCAGCCAAGAGACTGTGAGCTCCTACAATGAGCAGTTCTTC | CASSQETVSSYNEQFF
- | TRBJ1-4 | TRBD1 | TRBV11-2 | TGTGCCAGCAGCCCTGCGGCCTTGACAGGGCCCGAAAAACTGTTTTTT | CASSPAALTGPEKLFF
- | TRBJ1-5 | - | TRBV7-8 | TGTGCCAGCAGCTTAGACAGGCCTCAGCCCCAGCATTTT | CASSLDRPQPQHF
- | TRBJ2-4 | - | TRBV9 | TGTGCCAGCAGCGTCGGGGCCTGGAGTACCAAAAACATTCAGTACTTC | CASSVGAWSTKNIQYF
- | TRBJ2-1 | - | TRBV6-6 | TGTGCCAGCAGTTACTCTTCGGATTCTTCCAATGAGCAGTTCTTC | CASSYSSDSSNEQFF
once | TRBJ2-7 | TRBD1 | TRBV19 | TGTGCCAGTAGTATATCTAGGACAGGGTTTGGCGAGCAGTACTTC | CASSISRTGFGEQYF
- | TRBJ2-7 | - | TRBV5-1 | TGCGCCAGCAGATCTGGACAGTCCTACGAGCAGTACTTC | CASRSGQSYEQYF
few | TRBJ2-1 | TRBD1 | TRBV10-3 | TGTGCCATCAGACCGGGACAGGTCCGAGTGAATGAGCAGTTCTTC | CAIRPGQVRVNEQFF
- | TRBJ2-3 | - | TRBV5-4 | TGTGCCAGCAGCTCCAGGTCTGGGGGTTTCACAGATACGCAGTATTTT | CASSSRSGGFTDTQYF
- | TRBJ2-7 | - | TRBV7-9 | TGTGCCAGCAGCTTAGGGGACGAGCAGTACTTC | CASSLGDEQYF
- | TRBJ2-3 | TRBD2 | TRBV5-1 | TGCGCCAGCAGCCCGGGACTAGCGGGAGGATCAGATACGCAGTATTTT | CASSPGLAGGSDTQYF
- | TRBJ2-7 | TRBD2 | TRBV11-3 | TGTGCCAGCAGCCTTAGCGGGAGGCATGAGCAGTACTTC | CASSLSGRHEQYF
- | TRBJ2-7 | - | TRBV7-8 | TGTGCCAGCAGCTACCAGCGAAGTAGGGAGCAGTACTTC | CASSYQRSREQYF
once | TRBJ2-5 | TRBD2 | TRBV7-9 | TGTGCCAGCAGCTTAGCGCGGGCTAGCGGAGAGACCCAGTACTTC | CASSLARASGETQYF
- | TRBJ2-5 | - | TRBV6-5 | TGTGCCAGCAGACAGGGAGTCCAAGAGACCCAGTACTTC | CASRQGVQETQYF
- | TRBJ2-7 | - | TRBV5-4 | TGTGCCAGCAGCCGGTCTGGCTGGGAAGAGCAGTACTTC | CASSRSGWEEQYF
few | TRBJ2-6 | - | TRBV6-1 | TGTGCCAGCAGTGGAGCGGGACAGTTAAACTCTGGGGCCAACGTCCTGACTTTC | CASSGAGQLNSGANVLTF
- | TRBJ2-7 | TRBD2 | TRBV5-4 | TGTGCCAGCAGCGCCACGACGGGAGGTTACGAGCAGTACTTC | CASSATTGGYEQYF
- | TRBJ1-2 | - | TRBV6-5 | TGTGCCAGCAGTTACTCCAGGGGCTCTGGCTACACCTTC | CASSYSRGSGYTF
- | TRBJ2-5 | - | TRBV14 | TGTGCCAGCAGCCAAGAAGAGACCCAGTACTTC | CASSQEETQYF
- | TRBJ2-1 | - | TRBV11-2 | TGTGCCAGCAGCTTAGGCAGGAAGTATGAGCAGTTCTTC | CASSLGRKYEQFF
- | TRBJ2-2 | TRBD1 | TRBV7-2 | TGTGCCAGCGGAACCTACAGGGGCGGGACCGGGGAGCTGTTTTTT | CASGTYRGGTGELFF
- | TRBJ1-5 | - | TRBV28 | TGTGCCAGCAGTTTATATAGTGGCAATCAGCCCCAGCATTTT | CASSLYSGNQPQHF
once | TRBJ2-1 | - | TRBV7-2 | TGTGCCAGCAGCTTAAACCAGGGGTCCAATGAGCAGTTCTTC | CASSLNQGSNEQFF
- | TRBJ1-5 | - | TRBV6-1 | TGTGCCAGCAGTGAAGGCAGGGGCCAGTTCAATCAGCCCCAGCATTTT | CASSEGRGQFNQPQHF
- | TRBJ2-5 | TRBD1 | TRBV5-1 | TGCGCCAGCAGTTTTGACAGGGGTCAGGGGGAGACCCAGTACTTC | CASSFDRGQGETQYF
- | TRBJ2-7 | - | TRBV5-1 | TGCGCCAGCAGCTTGTCTAGGGAAGAGCAGTACTTC | CASSLSREEQYF
- | TRBJ1-2 | - | TRBV6-1 | TGTGCCAGCAGTGTAAGAACAGACAGGATAGCTAACTATGGCTACACCTTC | CASSVRTDRIANYGYTF
- | TRBJ2-7 | - | TRBV11-2 | TGTGCCAGCAGCCTAGGTCATAGCTCCTACGAGCAGTACTTC | CASSLGHSSYEQYF
- | TRBJ2-7 | - | TRBV5-6 | TGTGCCAGCAGCTTGGATACTAGGTACGAGCAGTACTTC | CASSLDTRYEQYF
- | TRBJ1-2 | - | TRBV2 | TGTGCCAGCAGTGAACGATGGATTGAGAACTATGGCTACACCTTC | CASSERWIENYGYTF
- | TRBJ2-7 | - | TRBV6-4 | TGTGCCAGCAGTGACTCGGATTCCGGGGTTCTCTACGAGCAGTACTTC | CASSDSDSGVLYEQYF
- | TRBJ2-1 | TRBD2 | TRBV7-2 | TGTGCCAGCAGCTTACCCCGGACTAGCGGGAGGCCCCAGCAGTTCTTC | CASSLPRTSGRPQQFF
- | TRBJ2-5 | - | TRBV4-2 | TGTGCCAGCAGCCAAGTTTTAGCGGTACAAGAGACCCAGTACTTC | CASSQVLAVQETQYF
- | TRBJ1-5 | - | TRBV18 | TGTGCCAGCTCACCACGGGACAATCAGCCCCAGCATTTT | CASSPRDNQPQHF
- | TRBJ2-7 | - | TRBV5-1 | TGCGCCAGCAGCCCGAGAGGGGAAGCCTACGAGCAGTACTTC | CASSPRGEAYEQYF
- | TRBJ2-3 | - | TRBV5-1 | TGCGCCAGCAGCTTGGGGGCCTTAGGCACAGATACGCAGTATTTT | CASSLGALGTDTQYF
- | TRBJ1-1 | - | TRBV18 | TGTGCCAGCTCACCAAGTACAGGGTACACTGAAGCTTTCTTT | CASSPSTGYTEAFF
- | TRBJ1-1 | - | TRBV13 | TGTGCCAGCAGCTTAGGCGTGGGAGCTTTCTTT | CASSLGVGAFF
- | TRBJ2-3 | TRBD2 | TRBV4-2 | TGTGCCAGCAGCCAGAGCGGGAGGGACACAGATACGCAGTATTTT | CASSQSGRDTDTQYF
- | TRBJ2-7 | TRBD1 | TRBV7-9 | TGTGCCAGCAGCTTAGGGTGGGACAGGAGTTCCTACGAGCAGTACTTC | CASSLGWDRSSYEQYF
once | TRBJ2-7 | TRBD1 | TRBV6-1 | TGTGCCAGCACTCTGGACAGGGCGGGGGAGCAGTACTTC | CASTLDRAGEQYF
- | TRBJ1-4 | TRBD1 | TRBV9 | TGTGCCAGCAGCGTAGGGGTTGGTCAGGGGGGTGAAAAACTGTTTTTT | CASSVGVGQGGEKLFF
- | TRBJ2-1 | - | TRBV9 | TGTGCCAGCAGCGTAGGAAGTAGTGTCTACAATGAGCAGTTCTTC | CASSVGSSVYNEQFF
- | TRBJ2-7 | TRBD2 | TRBV6-5 | TGTGCCAGCGGCGCCCCTAGCGGGGGTAACTACGAGCAGTACTTC | CASGAPSGGNYEQYF
- | TRBJ2-7 | TRBD2 | TRBV28 | TGTGCCAGCAGCCCCCGAAGTGCGGGAGGTTTTTACGAGCAGTACTTC | CASSPRSAGGFYEQYF
once | TRBJ1-1 | - | TRBV7-8 | TGTGCCAGCAGCTTACAGGCTATGAACACTGAAGCTTTCTTT | CASSLQAMNTEAFF
- | TRBJ2-2 | - | TRBV28 | TGTGCCAGCAGTACCAGGAACACCGGGGAGCTGTTTTTT | CASSTRNTGELFF
- | TRBJ2-3 | - | TRBV5-4 | TGTGCCAGCAGCTTGGCCGGGTACGGCAGGACGTTCACGCAGTATTTT | CASSLAGYGRTFTQYF
- | TRBJ2-1 | TRBD2 | TRBV27 | TGTGCCAGCAGTCAAGCGGGAGTGGGCCACAATGAGCAGTTCTTC | CASSQAGVGHNEQFF
once | TRBJ1-1 | - | TRBV6-5 | TGTGCCAGCAGTGGGATTGACAGTAACACTGAAGCTTTCTTT | CASSGIDSNTEAFF
- | TRBJ1-2 | - | TRBV23-1 | TGCGCCAGCAGTCACGCACGGTATACAGGGAGCTATGGCTACACCTTC | CASSHARYTGSYGYTF
- | TRBJ1-5 | - | TRBV27 | TGTGCCAGCAGTTTATCGAGGGTCAGGGGTAATCAGCCCCAGCATTTT | CASSLSRVRGNQPQHF